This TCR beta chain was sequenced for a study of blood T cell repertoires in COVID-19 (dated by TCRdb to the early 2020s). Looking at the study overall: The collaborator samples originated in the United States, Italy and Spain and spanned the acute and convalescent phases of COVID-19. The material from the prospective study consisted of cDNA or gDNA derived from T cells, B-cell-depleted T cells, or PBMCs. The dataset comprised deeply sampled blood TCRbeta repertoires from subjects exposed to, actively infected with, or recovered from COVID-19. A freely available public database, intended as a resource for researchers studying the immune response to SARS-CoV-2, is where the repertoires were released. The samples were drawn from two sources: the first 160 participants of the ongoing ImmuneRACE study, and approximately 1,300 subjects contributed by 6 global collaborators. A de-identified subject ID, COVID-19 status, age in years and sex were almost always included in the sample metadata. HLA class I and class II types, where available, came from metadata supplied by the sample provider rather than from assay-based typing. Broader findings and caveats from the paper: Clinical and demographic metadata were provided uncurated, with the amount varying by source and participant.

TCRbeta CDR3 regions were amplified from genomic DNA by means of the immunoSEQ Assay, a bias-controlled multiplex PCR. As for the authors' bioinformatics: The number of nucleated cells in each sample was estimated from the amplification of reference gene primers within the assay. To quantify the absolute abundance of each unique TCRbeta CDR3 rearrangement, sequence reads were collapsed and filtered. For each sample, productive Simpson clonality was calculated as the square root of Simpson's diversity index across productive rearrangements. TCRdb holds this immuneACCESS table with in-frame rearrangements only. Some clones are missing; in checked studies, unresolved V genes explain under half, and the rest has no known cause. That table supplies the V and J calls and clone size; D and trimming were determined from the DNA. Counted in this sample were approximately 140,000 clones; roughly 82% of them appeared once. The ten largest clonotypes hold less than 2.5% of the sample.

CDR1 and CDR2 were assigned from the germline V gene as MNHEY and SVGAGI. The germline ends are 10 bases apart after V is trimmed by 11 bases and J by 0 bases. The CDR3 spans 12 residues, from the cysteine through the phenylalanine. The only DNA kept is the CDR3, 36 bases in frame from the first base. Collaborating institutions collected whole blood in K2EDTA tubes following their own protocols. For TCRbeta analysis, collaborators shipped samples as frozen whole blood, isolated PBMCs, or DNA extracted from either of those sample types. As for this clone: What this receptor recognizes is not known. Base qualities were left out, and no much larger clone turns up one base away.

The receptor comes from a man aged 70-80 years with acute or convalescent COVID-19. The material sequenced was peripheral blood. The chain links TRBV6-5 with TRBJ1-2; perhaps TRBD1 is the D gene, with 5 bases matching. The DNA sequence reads TGTGCCGCAGGGCCGACTAACTATGGCTACACCTTC. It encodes CAAGPTNYGYTF.